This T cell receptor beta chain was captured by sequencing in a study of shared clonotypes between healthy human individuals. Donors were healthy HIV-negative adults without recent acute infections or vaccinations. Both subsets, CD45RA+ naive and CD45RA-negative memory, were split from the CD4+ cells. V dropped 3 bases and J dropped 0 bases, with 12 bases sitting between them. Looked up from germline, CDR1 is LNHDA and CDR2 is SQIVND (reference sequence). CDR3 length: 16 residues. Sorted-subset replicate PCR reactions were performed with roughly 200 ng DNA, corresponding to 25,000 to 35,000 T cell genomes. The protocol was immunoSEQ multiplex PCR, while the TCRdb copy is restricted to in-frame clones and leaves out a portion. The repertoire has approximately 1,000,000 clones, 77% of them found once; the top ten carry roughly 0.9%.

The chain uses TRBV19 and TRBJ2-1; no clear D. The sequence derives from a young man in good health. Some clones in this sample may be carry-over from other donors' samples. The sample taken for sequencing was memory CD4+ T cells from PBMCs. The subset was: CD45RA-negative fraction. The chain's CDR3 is CASSISRVRSYNEQFF. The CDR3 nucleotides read TGTGCCAGTAGTATCTCACGGGTCCGCTCCTACAATGAGCAGTTCTTC.